These 19 T cell receptor beta chains were all obtained from the same sample, sequenced in a study of T cells in Graves' hyperthyroidism and ophthalmopathy. Amplification yielded TCR beta CDR3 regions, with RNA transcripts as the source. The TCR CDR3 first-round RT-PCR relied on the HTBI primer set. TCRdb re-called the multiplex PCR reads with MiXCR, one entry per CDR3 protein. The sample lists 300,000 to 400,000 distinct CDR3 sequences, around 14% occurring once. Sequencing input: blood. The receptors derive from a woman aged 25 to 39 with Graves' hyperthyroidism.

The sample holds a few counts of this clonotype. The genes are TRBV6-1 and TRBJ2-2, with a possible D match to TRBD2 (5 bases). The V end lost 8 bases, the J end lost 5 bases, and 12 bases lay between the germline ends. This CDR3 region has 13 residues. Germline lookup yields CDR1 MNHNS and CDR2 SASEGT. The CDR3, as DNA: TGTGCCAGCCTCAAGGAGGTTACCGGGGAGCTGTTTTTT. It is translated as CASLKEVTGELFF.

This clonotype was counted ten times or more. J is TRBJ2-2 and V is TRBV15, with 10 bases fitting TRBD2. J lost 5 bases, V lost 5 bases, and 8 bases had no gene match. This CDR3 spans 16 amino acids. The germline V gene encodes CDR1 LNHNV and CDR2 YYDKDF (reference sequence). As DNA, the CDR3 is TGTGCCACCAGCGGACCTAGCGGGAGAGGTACCGGGGAGCTGTTTTTT. This encodes CATSGPSGRGTGELFF.

V gene TRBV2 combines with J gene TRBJ2-2; D gene unclear. V lost 7 bases, J lost 3 bases, and 12 bases lay in between. Germline CDR1 reads SNHLY; CDR2 reads FYNNEI. This CDR3 spans 14 amino acids. The CDR3 is CASTLDKHTGELFF. Written as DNA, the CDR3 is TGTGCCAGCACCTTAGACAAACACACCGGGGAGCTGTTTTTT.

This clonotype appeared many times. The chain couples TRBV19 to TRBJ2-1; D ambiguous. Germline V gene sequence: CDR1 LNHDA, CDR2 SQIVND (reference sequence). The V and J ends lost 3 bases and 7 bases respectively, with 10 bases between them. The CDR3 consists of 13 residues. The CDR3 sequence: CASSITAINEQFF. DNA of the CDR3: TGTGCCAGTAGTATCACAGCGATAAATGAGCAGTTCTTC. Supplemented by reference TRBV19 and TRBJ2-1, the full variable domain reads DGGITQSPKYLFRKEGQNVTLSCEQNLNHDAMYWYRQDPGQGLRLIYYSQIVNDFQKGDIAEGYSVSREKKESFPLTVTSAQKNPTAFYLCASSITAINEQFFGPGTRLTVL.

This clonotype has more than one count but fewer than ten. This sequence joins TRBV7-9 and TRBJ2-4; 7 bases fit TRBD2. V lost 3 bases and J lost 10; bases outside the gene matches: 6. Germline V gene data show CDR1 as SEHNR and CDR2 as FQNEAQ (reference sequence). This CDR3 region has 13 residues. The CDR3 reads CASSLRTRQIQYF. The DNA for the CDR3 is TGTGCCAGCAGCTTGCGGACTAGGCAGATTCAGTACTTC.

This clonotype has more than one count but fewer than ten. The rearrangement links TRBV5-1 to TRBJ1-2, with a possible D match to TRBD1 (5 bases). The CDR3 runs to 13 residues. Germline V gives CDR1 SGHRS, CDR2 YFSETQ. V shed 1 base and J shed 8 bases, with 12 bases lying between them. DNA for the CDR3: TGCGCCAGCAGCTTGAGGACAACGGACGGCTACACCTTC. As protein: CASSLRTTDGYTF.

This clonotype came up many times. This rearrangement joins TRBV20-1 to TRBJ2-1, with TRBD2 matching 9 bases. The CDR3 has 18 amino acids. Germline loops: CDR1 DFQATT, CDR2 SNEGSKA (reference sequence). With 3 bases clipped from V and 7 bases from J, the junction kept 19 bases outside the gene matches. CDR3: CSASGAGGPSGGMNEQFF. The CDR3 DNA follows: TGCAGTGCTAGCGGCGCGGGAGGGCCATCAGGGGGGATGAATGAGCAGTTCTTC.

This chain joins TRBV6-5 and TRBJ2-7; D perhaps matches TRBD2 (5 bases). The CDR3 sequence is 15 residues long. Trimming took off 4 bases at V and 0 bases at J, with 13 bases between the two ends. Germline V gene lookup returns CDR1 MNHEY and CDR2 SVGAGI. As DNA, the CDR3 is TGTGCCAGCAGTTTTCTAGCTGCGAGCTCCTACGAGCAGTACTTC. Residues: CASSFLAASSYEQYF.

This clonotype has a count of ten or more. The gene calls are TRBV20-1 and TRBJ2-5, with TRBD2 identical over 9 bases. CDR1 is DFQATT and CDR2 is SNEGSKA in the germline V gene (reference sequence). There are 16 residues in the CDR3. V was clipped by 3 bases and J by 5 bases; unmatched bases: 13. The CDR3: CSARGGGRAVGETQYF. CDR3 sequence (DNA): TGCAGTGCTAGGGGCGGCGGGAGGGCCGTAGGTGAGACCCAGTACTTC.

This clonotype was seen ten or more times. The chain links TRBV28 to TRBJ2-3; 8 nucleotides agree with TRBD2. Germline trimming cut 3 bases from V and 3 bases from J; bases unmatched to any gene: 14. The CDR3 totals 18 residues. Germline V CDR1 and CDR2: MDHEN, SYDVKM. In DNA, the CDR3 is TGTGCCAGCAGTTTCAAGAGGCTAGCGGGCCGGGGGACAGATACGCAGTATTTT. Residues: CASSFKRLAGRGTDTQYF.

This clonotype occurred many times. The chain carries TRBV20-1 and TRBJ2-7; 7 bases are a match to TRBD1. CDR1 and CDR2 from the germline V gene are DFQATT and SNEGSKA (reference sequence). V trimming: 5 bases; J trimming: 3 bases; junction bases outside the gene matches: 4. CDR3 length: 12 amino acids. The CDR3 nucleotides read TGCAGTGCTCAACAGGGGCTCTACGAGCAGTACTTC. It yields the protein CSAQQGLYEQYF.

This clonotype was seen ten or more times. The chain employs TRBV28 and TRBJ1-2, with D possibly matching TRBD1 (5 bases). The germline V gene has CDR1 MDHEN and CDR2 SYDVKM. The length of the CDR3 is 15 residues. Deletions cut 3 bases from V and 1 base from J, with 12 bases between. This CDR3 reads CASSFRGNHNYGYTF. The DNA for the CDR3 is TGTGCCAGCAGTTTCCGGGGCAATCATAACTATGGCTACACCTTC.

This clonotype has ten or more counts. CDR3 amino acids: CSARDGSSGSFYETQYF. The DNA for the CDR3 is TGCAGTGCTAGAGATGGATCTAGCGGGAGTTTTTATGAGACCCAGTACTTC. This chain joins TRBV20-1 and TRBJ2-5; 10 bases are shared with TRBD2. The CDR3 spans 17 residues. The V gene end was trimmed by 0 bases and the J gene end by 5 bases; junction bases not matched to a gene: 12. Germline values: CDR1 DFQATT, CDR2 SNEGSKA (reference sequence).

This clonotype has only a few counts. The chain joins TRBV28 to TRBJ1-4; tentatively, D is TRBD1 (6 bases). V shed 6 bases and J shed 7 bases, with 15 bases lying between them. The CDR3 is 14 residues long. Germline V gives CDR1 MDHEN, CDR2 SYDVKM. The CDR3 spells CASRTPGATEKLFF. CDR3 bases: TGTGCCAGCAGAACCCCAGGGGCGACTGAAAAACTGTTTTTT. Using reference TRBV28 and TRBJ1-4 for the parts outside the CDR3, the full variable domain is DVKVTQSSRYLVKRTGEKVFLECVQDMDHENMFWYRQDPGLGLRLIYFSYDVKMKEKGDIPEGYSVSREKKERFSLILESASTNQTSMYLCASRTPGATEKLFFGSGTQLSVL.

This clonotype was picked up many times. The CDR3 spells CASSPNQGRRSPLHF. CDR3 in DNA: TGTGCCAGCAGCCCAAACCAGGGGAGGCGATCACCCCTCCACTTT. V gene TRBV28 combines with J gene TRBJ1-6; weak D call: TRBD1 (6 bases). The CDR3 runs to 15 residues. Germline values: CDR1 MDHEN, CDR2 SYDVKM. The V end lost 6 bases, the J end lost 10 bases, and 19 bases lay between the germline ends.

This clonotype was seen at least ten times. The chain links TRBV20-1 to TRBJ2-2; 9 bases agree with TRBD1. Germline CDR1 is DFQATT and CDR2 is SNEGSKA (reference sequence). Trimming at V came to 7 bases and at J to 7 bases, leaving 7 bases not matched to a gene. This CDR3 comprises 13 residues. The DNA for the CDR3 is TGCAGTGTCGGGGGACAGGGAAGCGGGGAGCTGTTTTTT. Translated: CSVGGQGSGELFF.

This clonotype was seen at least ten times. The rearrangement links TRBV20-1 to TRBJ2-7; possible D gene TRBD1, 6 bases. The CDR3 loop spans 14 amino acids. Germline V CDR1 and CDR2: DFQATT, SNEGSKA (reference sequence). The V end lost 0 bases, the J end lost 0 bases, and 9 bases lay between the germline ends. In DNA, the CDR3 is TGCAGTGCTAGAGAGGGGGCTCTCTCCTACGAGCAGTACTTC. Its translation: CSAREGALSYEQYF.

In this sample, this clonotype turned up many times. The chain recombines TRBV28 with TRBJ2-1; tentatively, D is TRBD2 (5 bases). In germline, CDR1 is MDHEN, CDR2 SYDVKM. With 9 bases removed from V and 5 bases from J, the gap between germline ends came to 20 bases. This CDR3 comprises 15 residues. CDR3 residues: CASVGLWGENNEQFF. The CDR3 DNA follows: TGTGCCAGTGTCGGATTGTGGGGAGAGAACAATGAGCAGTTCTTC.

The chain employs TRBV10-3 and TRBJ2-5, with D perhaps TRBD1 (5 bases). The CDR3 extends over 16 amino acids. V dropped 0 bases and J dropped 4 bases, with 15 bases sitting between them. Germline values: CDR1 ENHRY, CDR2 SYGVKD. CDR3 protein: CAISESTPQGRETQYF. In DNA, the CDR3 is TGTGCCATCAGTGAGTCGACCCCGCAGGGCAGAGAGACCCAGTACTTC.